The 12 T cell receptor beta chains presented below share a single source sample, sequenced in a study of Tregs in tolerant kidney transplant recipients. Libraries were prepared by immunoSEQ multiplex PCR; TCRdb keeps only in-frame clonotypes and omits some of them. The sample has 75,000 to 100,000 clones, about 92% seen once. The sequenced material came from CD8+ T cells from blood. The receptors derive from a human donor in good health.

By sample share, this clone is medium-sized. The J gene is TRBJ2-3, the V gene TRBV6-4; D is unclear. Trimming removed 0 bases from V and 0 bases from J, with 7 bases in between. Germline lookup yields CDR1 MRHNA and CDR2 SNTAGT. The length of the CDR3 is 15 residues. The CDR3 region is CASSDSPGSTDTQYF. CDR3 nucleotides: TGTGCCAGCAGTGACTCTCCCGGCAGCACAGATACGCAGTATTTT.

The chain joins TRBV2 to TRBJ1-5; 7 bases are a match to TRBD1. Germline CDR1 and CDR2: SNHLY and FYNNEI. CDR3 length equals 14 residues. V lost 1 base, J lost 6 bases, and 3 bases stayed unmatched. The CDR3 spells CASSEGTGRQPQHF. The DNA of the CDR3 is TGTGCCAGCAGTGAAGGGACAGGTCGTCAGCCCCAGCATTTT.

The chain employs TRBV13 and TRBJ2-7; possible D gene TRBD1, 5 bases. CDR1 and CDR2 from the germline V gene are PRHDT and FYEKMQ (reference sequence). V lost 2 bases to trimming and J lost 4 bases, with 9 bases between them. The CDR3 consists of 13 residues. CDR3 loop: CASSLRQNYEQYF. CDR3 DNA sequence: TGTGCCAGCAGCTTAAGACAGAATTACGAGCAGTACTTC.

The chain combines TRBV5-1 with TRBJ2-3; 11 bases align to TRBD2. J lost 5 bases, V lost 5 bases, and 7 bases had no gene match. The CDR3 covers 15 residues. Germline CDR1 and CDR2: SGHRS and YFSETQ. The chain's CDR3 is CASRNSGRAVDTQYF. For the CDR3, the DNA is TGCGCCAGCAGAAATAGCGGGAGGGCCGTAGATACGCAGTATTTT. Variable domain in full (rest from reference TRBV5-1 and TRBJ2-3): KAGVTQTPRYLIKTRGQQVTLSCSPISGHRSVSWYQQTPGQGLQFLFEYFSETQRNKGNFPGRFSGRQFSNSRSEMNVSTLELGDSALYLCASRNSGRAVDTQYFGPGTRLTVL.

Only one count was recorded for this clone. The chain employs TRBV19 and TRBJ2-3; 9 nucleotides agree with TRBD2. The V gene's germline CDR1 is LNHDA and CDR2 SQIVND (reference sequence). V shed 7 bases and J 4 bases; nucleotides not matched to a gene: 6. The CDR3 totals 14 residues. The CDR3 region is CASTAGGPADTQYF. The CDR3 DNA sequence: TGTGCCAGTACGGCGGGGGGGCCGGCAGATACGCAGTATTTT.

The chain uses TRBV19 and TRBJ2-7; either TRBD1 or TRBD2 may fit D (5 bases each). Germline loops: CDR1 LNHDA, CDR2 SQIVND (reference sequence). The ends were cut back, 6 bases at V and 3 bases at J, with 18 bases in the middle. The CDR3 runs to 15 residues. CDR3 sequence (DNA): TGTGCCAGTAGCGCTAGTTGGGACGAGAGCTACGAGCAGTACTTC. Its translation: CASSASWDESYEQYF.

The DNA of the CDR3 is TGTGCCAGCACCGACAGGGACTCCTACGAGCAGTACTTC. Its translation: CASTDRDSYEQYF. The chain links TRBV2 to TRBJ2-7, with TRBD1 identical over 7 bases. The J segment lost 0 bases and the V segment lost 7 bases, leaving 3 bases of the junction unmatched. This CDR3 region has 13 residues. From germline, CDR1 is SNHLY and CDR2 FYNNEI.

This clone has just one count. The chain uses TRBV29-1 and TRBJ2-5, with D tentatively TRBD2 (7 bases). Germline V gives CDR1 SQVTM, CDR2 ANQGSEA. V dropped 7 bases and J dropped 5 bases, with 17 bases sitting between them. This CDR3 is 13 amino acids long. CDR3 in amino acids: CSAVGGGEETQYF. In nucleotides, the CDR3 is TGCAGCGCCGTGGGGGGGGGCGAGGAGACCCAGTACTTC.

The J gene is TRBJ2-7, the V gene TRBV5-6; weak D call: TRBD1 (6 bases). Trimming stripped 5 bases from V and 3 bases from J, with 24 bases between. Germline CDR1 reads SGHDT; CDR2 reads YYEEEE. The CDR3 is made up of 17 amino acids. This CDR3 is CASRHGQIQVRNYEQYF. In nucleotides, the CDR3 is TGTGCCAGCAGACACGGACAGATCCAAGTCCGCAACTACGAGCAGTACTTC.

V gene TRBV7-9 combines with J gene TRBJ1-6; D gene unclear. CDR1 is SEHNR and CDR2 is FQNEAQ in the germline V gene (reference sequence). Trimming stripped 2 bases from V and 14 bases from J, with 19 bases between. The CDR3 is made up of 15 amino acids. The DNA for the CDR3 is TGTGCCAGCAGCTTATCCAGGCTGTCGGCTGGGTCCCTCCACTTT. Translation gives CASSLSRLSAGSLHF.

This chain joins TRBV5-5 and TRBJ2-7, with TRBD2 matching over 8 bases. CDR1 and CDR2 (germline): SGHKS, YYEKEE (reference sequence). Trimming cost V 4 bases and J 3 bases; bases outside gene matches: 6. This CDR3 is 14 amino acids long. Written as DNA, the CDR3 is TGTGCCAGCAGCCCCGGGACTAGGTACTACGAGCAGTACTTC. This gives the protein CASSPGTRYYEQYF. The variable domain in full, with the rest retrieved from reference TRBV5-5 and TRBJ2-7, is DAGVTQSPTHLIKTRGQQVTLRCSPISGHKSVSWYQQVLGQGPQFIFQYYEKEERGRGNFPDRFSARQFPNYSSELNVNALLLGDSALYLCASSPGTRYYEQYFGPGTRLTVT.

The rearrangement uses TRBV2 and TRBJ2-1; 12 bases align to TRBD2. This CDR3 spans 18 amino acids. The V and J ends lost 6 bases and 8 bases, in that order; junction bases with no gene match: 17. The germline CDR1 and CDR2 sequences are SNHLY and FYNNEI. CDR3 DNA: TGTGCCAGCAGCCCGGTGACTAGCGGGGGCCTCCTCGTCTATGAGCAGTTCTTC. It codes for CASSPVTSGGLLVYEQFF.